This passage covers 13 T cell receptor beta chains from one sample sequenced in a study of blood T cell repertoires in COVID-19. Measured with immunoSEQ multiplex PCR; TCRdb has only the in-frame clones, and not every one. This sample yields over 65,000 clones, of which 65% to 90% are seen a single time; around 43% belongs to the top ten. The source material was peripheral blood. The receptors derive from an older man with acute or convalescent COVID-19.

This chain uses TRBV18 with TRBJ1-1; TRBD1 aligns across 8 bases. CDR3 length equals 14 residues. Trimming took 3 bases from V and 3 from J; bases not matched to a gene: 3. From germline, CDR1 is KGHSH and CDR2 LQKENI. The CDR3 sequence: CASSPLQGDTEAFF. The CDR3 nucleotides read TGTGCCAGCTCACCCTTACAGGGGGACACTGAAGCTTTCTTT.

The chain combines TRBV19 with TRBJ2-3; TRBD2 aligns across 14 bases. In germline, CDR1 is LNHDA, CDR2 SQIVND (reference sequence). With 4 bases clipped from V and 3 bases from J, the junction kept 3 bases outside the gene matches. The CDR3 is 16 residues long. The CDR3 region is CASSKGTSGSTDTQYF. The CDR3 DNA is TGTGCCAGTAGTAAGGGGACTAGCGGGAGTACAGATACGCAGTATTTT. Full variable domain (outside the CDR3, taken from reference TRBV19 and TRBJ2-3): DGGITQSPKYLFRKEGQNVTLSCEQNLNHDAMYWYRQDPGQGLRLIYYSQIVNDFQKGDIAEGYSVSREKKESFPLTVTSAQKNPTAFYLCASSKGTSGSTDTQYFGPGTRLTVL.

This chain joins TRBV28 and TRBJ2-3; D perhaps matches TRBD2 (6 bases). V was cut by 4 bases and J by 1 base, with 6 bases left in between. Germline V gives CDR1 MDHEN, CDR2 SYDVKM. The CDR3 spans 13 residues. The CDR3 sequence: CASSSGGTDTQYF. CDR3 sequence (DNA): TGTGCCAGCAGTTCGGGGGGCACAGATACGCAGTATTTT.

The genes are TRBV11-2 and TRBJ2-1; D gene ambiguous. Germline V lookup: CDR1 SGHAT, CDR2 FQNNGV. The CDR3 is 16 residues long. The V end was cut by 6 bases, the J end by 5 bases, with 20 bases between. CDR3 DNA: TGTGCCAGCAGTTTCGACCCGACTCGGTGGAACAATGAGCAGTTCTTC. It is translated as CASSFDPTRWNNEQFF. Full variable domain (rest looked up from reference TRBV11-2 and TRBJ2-1): EAGVAQSPRYKIIEKRQSVAFWCNPISGHATLYWYQQILGQGPKLLIQFQNNGVVDDSQLPKDRFSAERLKGVDSTLKIQPAKLEDSAVYLCASSFDPTRWNNEQFFGPGTRLTVL.

DNA for the CDR3: TGTGCCAGCAGCGTGGGACAGGGAAATTCACCCCTCCACTTT. Translating it yields CASSVGQGNSPLHF. The chain links TRBV11-2 to TRBJ1-6, with TRBD1 matching over 9 bases. The V gene end was trimmed by 5 bases and the J gene end by 7 bases; junction bases not matched to a gene: 3. The germline gives CDR1 SGHAT, CDR2 FQNNGV. The CDR3 is 14 residues long. The variable domain in full, completed from reference TRBV11-2 and TRBJ1-6, reads EAGVAQSPRYKIIEKRQSVAFWCNPISGHATLYWYQQILGQGPKLLIQFQNNGVVDDSQLPKDRFSAERLKGVDSTLKIQPAKLEDSAVYLCASSVGQGNSPLHFGNGTRLTVT.

V is TRBV7-2 and J is TRBJ1-1, with D maybe TRBD1 (6 bases). V lost 3 bases and J 5 bases, leaving 10 bases between the germline ends. CDR3 size: 13 residues. Germline V gives CDR1 SGHTA, CDR2 FQGNSA. For the CDR3, the DNA is TGTGCCAGCAGCTTTAGTACAGGGACTGAAGCTTTCTTT. Protein product: CASSFSTGTEAFF.

Turning to this clone: Because it lacks the conserved phenylalanine or tryptophan at the end, this CDR3 is likely a read error. The DNA is left out, because the CDR3 cannot be placed on it with certainty; the CDR3 is given as TCRdb lists it. The chain uses TRBV27 and TRBJ2-7; the D segment call TRBD2 is taken from the table without a DNA check. The CDR3 is 13 amino acids in total, end residues counted. In germline, CDR1 is MNHEY, CDR2 SMNVEV (reference sequence). The CDR3 loop is CASSTAPSSGILL.

J is TRBJ2-7 and V is TRBV6-1, with TRBD2 as a possible D gene (6 bases). V lost 6 bases and J lost 0, with 15 bases in between. The germline V gene encodes CDR1 MNHNS and CDR2 SASEGT. The CDR3 loop spans 15 amino acids. The CDR3 region has the DNA TGTGCCAGCAGCGACGGGGGTCTCCCCTCCTACGAGCAGTACTTC. Amino acid sequence: CASSDGGLPSYEQYF.

This rearrangement joins TRBV5-6 to TRBJ1-3; perhaps TRBD1 as D (5 bases). V gave up 4 bases and J gave up 0 bases, with 8 bases separating them. The germline CDR1 and CDR2 sequences are SGHDT and YYEEEE. CDR3 length: 14 amino acids. The CDR3 coding sequence is TGTGCCAGCAGCGCGGGGGACTCTGGAAACACCATATATTTT. Translating gives CASSAGDSGNTIYF.

V and J are TRBV6-5 and TRBJ2-7, with D maybe TRBD2 (6 bases). Trimming took off 6 bases at V and 6 bases at J, with 15 bases between the two ends. CDR3 size: 13 residues. CDR1 MNHEY and CDR2 SVGAGI come from the germline V gene. CDR3: CASSWPISGEQYF. CDR3 nucleotide sequence: TGTGCCAGCAGCTGGCCTATTAGCGGCGAGCAGTACTTC.

The J gene is TRBJ2-6, the V gene TRBV2, with D possibly TRBD1 on 6 matching bases. The CDR3 totals 18 residues. V shed 4 bases and J shed 1 base, with 17 bases lying between them. CDR1 and CDR2 from the germline V gene are SNHLY and FYNNEI. The CDR3 nucleotides read TGTGCCAGCAGTGGGGCGACAGGTACCTCTTCTGGGGCCAACGTCCTGACTTTC. Translated, it gives CASSGATGTSSGANVLTF.

The chain is built from TRBV7-2 and TRBJ2-2; TRBD1 matches at 10 bases. Germline lookup yields CDR1 SGHTA and CDR2 FQGNSA. Unmatched junction bases numbered 9, after V lost 5 bases and J lost 0 bases. The CDR3 runs 18 residues. The DNA of the CDR3 is TGTGCCAGCAGCACCCCGGACAGGGGGAAAGCGAACACCGGGGAGCTGTTTTTT. As protein: CASSTPDRGKANTGELFF.

The chain combines TRBV19 with TRBJ1-5; possibly TRBD1 for D (5 bases). V lost 8 bases, J lost 2 bases, and 16 bases lay in between. The germline gives CDR1 LNHDA, CDR2 SQIVND (reference sequence). The CDR3 runs 15 residues. CDR3 DNA sequence: TGTGCCAGTTCCAGTTGGGGAGGGGGCAATCAGCCCCAGCATTTT. It codes for CASSSWGGGNQPQHF.